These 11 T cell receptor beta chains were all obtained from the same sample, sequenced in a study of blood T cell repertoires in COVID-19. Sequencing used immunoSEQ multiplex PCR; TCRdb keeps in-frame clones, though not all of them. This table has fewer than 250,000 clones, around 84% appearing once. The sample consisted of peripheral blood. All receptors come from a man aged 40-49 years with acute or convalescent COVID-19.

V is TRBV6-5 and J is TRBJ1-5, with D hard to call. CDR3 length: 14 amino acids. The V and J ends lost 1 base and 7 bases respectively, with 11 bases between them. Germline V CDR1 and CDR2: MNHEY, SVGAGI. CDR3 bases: TGTGCCAGCAGTTACTGGCCGTCAGGCCAGCCCCAGCATTTT. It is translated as CASSYWPSGQPQHF.

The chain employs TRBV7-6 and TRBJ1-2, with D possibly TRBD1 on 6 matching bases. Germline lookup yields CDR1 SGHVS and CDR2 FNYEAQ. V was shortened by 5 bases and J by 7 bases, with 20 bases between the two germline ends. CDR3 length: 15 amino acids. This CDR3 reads CASSPQVMGAGGYTF. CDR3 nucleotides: TGTGCCAGCAGCCCCCAAGTGATGGGGGCGGGTGGCTACACCTTC.

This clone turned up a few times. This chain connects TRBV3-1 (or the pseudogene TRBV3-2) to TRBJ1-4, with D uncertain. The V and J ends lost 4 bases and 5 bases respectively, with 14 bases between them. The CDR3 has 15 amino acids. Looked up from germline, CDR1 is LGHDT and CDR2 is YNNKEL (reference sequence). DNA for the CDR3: TGTGCCAGCAGCCCCCCTGGCCGGGAAAATGAAAAACTGTTTTTT. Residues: CASSPPGRENEKLFF.

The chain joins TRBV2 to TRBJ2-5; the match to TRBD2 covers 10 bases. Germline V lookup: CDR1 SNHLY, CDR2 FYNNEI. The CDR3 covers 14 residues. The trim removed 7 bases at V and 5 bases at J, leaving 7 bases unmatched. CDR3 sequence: CASTGLAVSETQYF. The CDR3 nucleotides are TGTGCCAGCACTGGACTAGCGGTATCCGAGACCCAGTACTTC.

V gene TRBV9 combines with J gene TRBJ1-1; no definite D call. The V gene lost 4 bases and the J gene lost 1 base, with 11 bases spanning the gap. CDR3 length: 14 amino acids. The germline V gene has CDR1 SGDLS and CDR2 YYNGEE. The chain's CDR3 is CASSRSGENTEAFF. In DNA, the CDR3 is TGTGCCAGCAGCCGTTCCGGGGAGAACACTGAAGCTTTCTTT.

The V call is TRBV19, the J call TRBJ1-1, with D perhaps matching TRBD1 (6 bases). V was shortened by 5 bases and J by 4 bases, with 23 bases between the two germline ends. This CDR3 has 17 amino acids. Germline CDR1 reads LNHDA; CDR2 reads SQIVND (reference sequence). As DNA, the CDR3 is TGTGCCAGTAGTCCCCCGAGGGGGGGGCGCATCGGCACTGAAGCTTTCTTT. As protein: CASSPPRGGRIGTEAFF.

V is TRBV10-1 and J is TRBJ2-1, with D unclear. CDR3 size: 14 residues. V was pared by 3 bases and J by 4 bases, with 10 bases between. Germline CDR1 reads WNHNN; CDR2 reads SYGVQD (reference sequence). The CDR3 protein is CASSESPGYNEQFF. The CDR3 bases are TGCGCCAGCAGTGAAAGCCCCGGGTACAATGAGCAGTTCTTC.

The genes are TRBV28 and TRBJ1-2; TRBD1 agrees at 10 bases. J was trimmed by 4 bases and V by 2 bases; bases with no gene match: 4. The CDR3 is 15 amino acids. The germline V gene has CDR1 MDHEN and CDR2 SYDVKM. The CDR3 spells CASSLEGQGIYGYTF. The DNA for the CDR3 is TGTGCCAGCAGTTTAGAGGGACAGGGGATCTATGGCTACACCTTC.

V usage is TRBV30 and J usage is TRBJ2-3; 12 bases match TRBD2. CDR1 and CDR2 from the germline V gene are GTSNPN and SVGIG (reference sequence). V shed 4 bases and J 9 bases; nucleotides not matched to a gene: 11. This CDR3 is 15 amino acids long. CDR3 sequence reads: CAWTSLAGGLETQYF. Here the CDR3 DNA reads TGTGCCTGGACTAGTCTAGCGGGGGGGCTAGAAACGCAGTATTTT.

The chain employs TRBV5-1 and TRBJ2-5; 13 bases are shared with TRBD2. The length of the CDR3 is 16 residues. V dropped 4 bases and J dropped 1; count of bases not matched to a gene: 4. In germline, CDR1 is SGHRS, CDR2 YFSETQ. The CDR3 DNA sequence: TGCGCCAGCAGCCAGACTAGCGGGGGGCTCCAAGAGACCCAGTACTTC. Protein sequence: CASSQTSGGLQETQYF. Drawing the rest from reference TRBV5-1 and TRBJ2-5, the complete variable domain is KAGVTQTPRYLIKTRGQQVTLSCSPISGHRSVSWYQQTPGQGLQFLFEYFSETQRNKGNFPGRFSGRQFSNSRSEMNVSTLELGDSALYLCASSQTSGGLQETQYFGPGTRLLVL.

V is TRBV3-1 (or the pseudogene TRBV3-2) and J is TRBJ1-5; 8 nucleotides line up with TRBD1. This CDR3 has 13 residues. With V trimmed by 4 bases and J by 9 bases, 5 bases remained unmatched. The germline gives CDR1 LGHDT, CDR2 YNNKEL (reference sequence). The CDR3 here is CASSRGQGRPQHF. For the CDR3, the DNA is TGTGCCAGCAGCCGAGGACAGGGAAGGCCCCAGCATTTT.